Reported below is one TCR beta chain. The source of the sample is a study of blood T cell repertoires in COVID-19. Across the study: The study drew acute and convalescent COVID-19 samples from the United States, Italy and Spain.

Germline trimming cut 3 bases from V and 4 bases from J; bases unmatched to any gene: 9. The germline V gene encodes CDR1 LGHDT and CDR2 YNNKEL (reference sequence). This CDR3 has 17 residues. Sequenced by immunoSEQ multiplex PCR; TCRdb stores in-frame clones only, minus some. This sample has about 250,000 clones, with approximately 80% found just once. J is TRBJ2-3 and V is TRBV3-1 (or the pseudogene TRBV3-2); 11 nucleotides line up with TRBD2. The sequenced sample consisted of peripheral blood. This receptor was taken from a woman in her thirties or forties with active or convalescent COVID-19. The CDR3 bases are TGTGCCAGCAGCCATTACGGTAGCGGGGGGGCGGCAGATACGCAGTATTTT. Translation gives CASSHYGSGGAADTQYF.